This TCR beta chain was captured by sequencing in a study of tumor-infiltrating lymphocytes in primary liver carcinoma. Whole-study findings and limits: The study found tumor-adjacent and tumor-blood pairs overlapped less than tumor region pairs.

Starting material of roughly 0.45 ug total RNA yielded TCR beta cDNA via a constant-region primer. Slightly modified ARM-PCR, run as three nested multiplex PCR rounds, produced the TCR beta libraries. Running 10 cycles apiece, the first two PCR rounds relied on TRBV1-TRBV30 forward primers together with a C-beta reverse primer. Each CDR3 protein is one row after TCRdb ran MiXCR on the multiplex PCR reads. The table shows fewer than 80,000 distinct CDR3 sequences, with roughly two thirds occurring only once. From 20-30 mg of unsorted bulk tissue, DNA and RNA were co-extracted together. By surgical resection, the patients were treated for their primary liver carcinoma. The table lists this clonotype with a count of one. The antigen remains unidentified. The CDR3 has 13 residues. Germline V lookup: CDR1 DFQATT, CDR2 SNEGSKA (reference sequence). V gave up 8 bases and J gave up 2 bases, with 15 bases separating them.

The gene calls are TRBV20-1 and TRBJ2-5; D remains unclear. The sequencing input was tumor-adjacent normal liver tissue. This receptor was obtained from a man in his forties with primary liver carcinoma and hepatitis B virus infection. Here the CDR3 DNA reads TGCAGTCTCCGAGAGACAAAACAAGAGACCCAGTACTTC. The encoded protein is CSLRETKQETQYF.